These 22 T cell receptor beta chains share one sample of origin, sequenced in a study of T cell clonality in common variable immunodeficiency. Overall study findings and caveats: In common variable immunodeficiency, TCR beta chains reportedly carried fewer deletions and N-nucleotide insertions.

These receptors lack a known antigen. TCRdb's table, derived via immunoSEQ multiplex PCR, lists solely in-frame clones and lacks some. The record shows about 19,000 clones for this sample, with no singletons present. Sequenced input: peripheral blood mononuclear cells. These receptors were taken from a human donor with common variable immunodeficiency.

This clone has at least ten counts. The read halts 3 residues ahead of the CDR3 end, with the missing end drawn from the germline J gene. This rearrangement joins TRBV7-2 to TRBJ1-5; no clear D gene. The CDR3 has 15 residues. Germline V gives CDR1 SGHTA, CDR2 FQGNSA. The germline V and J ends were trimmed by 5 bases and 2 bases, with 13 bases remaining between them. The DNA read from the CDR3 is TGTGCCAGCAGCCCCTTTGGAAGGGGCAATCAGCCC. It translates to CASSPFGRGNQP. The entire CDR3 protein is CASSPFGRGNQPQHF.

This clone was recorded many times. Partial CDR3 DNA: TGTGCCAGCAGCGAGGACAGGGGGCTTTATCAGCCC. This encodes CASSEDRGLYQP. The whole CDR3 reads CASSEDRGLYQPQHF. V is TRBV7-6 and J is TRBJ1-5; 11 bases are a match to TRBD1. The sequence runs out 3 residues before the end of the CDR3; the remainder is reconstructed from the germline J gene. The germline V gene encodes CDR1 SGHVS and CDR2 FNYEAQ. This CDR3 comprises 15 residues. V lost 5 bases, J lost 5 bases, and 5 bases stayed unmatched.

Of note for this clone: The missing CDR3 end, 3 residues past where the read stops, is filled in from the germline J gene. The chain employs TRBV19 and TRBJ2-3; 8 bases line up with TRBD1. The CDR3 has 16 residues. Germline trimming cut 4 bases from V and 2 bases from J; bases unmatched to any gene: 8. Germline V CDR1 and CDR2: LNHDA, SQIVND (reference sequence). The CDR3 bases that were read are TGTGCCAGTAGTACGTTTACAGGGGGGTACACAGATACG. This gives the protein CASSTFTGGYTDT. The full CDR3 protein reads CASSTFTGGYTDTQYF.

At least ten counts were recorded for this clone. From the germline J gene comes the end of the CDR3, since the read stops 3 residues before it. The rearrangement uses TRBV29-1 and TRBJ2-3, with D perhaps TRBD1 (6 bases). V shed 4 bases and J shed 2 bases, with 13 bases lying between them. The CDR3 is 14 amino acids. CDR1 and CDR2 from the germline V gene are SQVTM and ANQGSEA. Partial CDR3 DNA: TGCAGCGTTGGGCCGGGACATCTCACAGATACG. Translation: CSVGPGHLTDT. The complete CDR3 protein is CSVGPGHLTDTQYF.

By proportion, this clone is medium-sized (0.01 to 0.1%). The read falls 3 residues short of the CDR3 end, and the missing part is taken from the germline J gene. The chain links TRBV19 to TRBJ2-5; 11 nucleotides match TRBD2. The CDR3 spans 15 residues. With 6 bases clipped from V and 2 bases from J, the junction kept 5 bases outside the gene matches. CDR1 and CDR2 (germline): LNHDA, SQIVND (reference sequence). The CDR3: CASRELAGAQETQYF. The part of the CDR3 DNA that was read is TGTGCCAGTAGAGAACTAGCGGGGGCACAAGAGACC.

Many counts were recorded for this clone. The CDR3 here is CASSLDSGLEQYF. CDR3 DNA, as far as it was read: TGTGCCAGCAGCTTAGATTCTGGGCTCGAG. The J gene is TRBJ2-7, the V gene TRBV7-9; D gene unclear. The sequenced fragment ends 3 residues before the CDR3 boundary, so the rest is inferred from the germline J gene. Germline V lookup: CDR1 SEHNR, CDR2 FQNEAQ (reference sequence). The CDR3 is made up of 13 amino acids. The V end lost 1 base, the J end lost 6 bases, and 10 bases lay between the germline ends.

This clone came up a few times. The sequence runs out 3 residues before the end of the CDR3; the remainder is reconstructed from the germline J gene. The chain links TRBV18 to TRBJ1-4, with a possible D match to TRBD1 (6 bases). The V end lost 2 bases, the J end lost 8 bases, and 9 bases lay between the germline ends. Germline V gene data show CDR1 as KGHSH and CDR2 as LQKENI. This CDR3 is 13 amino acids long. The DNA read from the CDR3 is TGTGCCAGCTCACCAGGGGGCGAAGAAAAA. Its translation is CASSPGGEEK. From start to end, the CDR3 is CASSPGGEEKLFF.

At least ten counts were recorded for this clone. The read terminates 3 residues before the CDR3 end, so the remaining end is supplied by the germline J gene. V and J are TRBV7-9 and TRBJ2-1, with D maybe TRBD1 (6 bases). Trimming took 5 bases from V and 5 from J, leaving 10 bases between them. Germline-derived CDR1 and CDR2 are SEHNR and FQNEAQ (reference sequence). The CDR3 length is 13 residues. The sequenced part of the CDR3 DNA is TGTGCCAGCAGCCCCCGGACAGACAATGAG. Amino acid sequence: CASSPRTDNE. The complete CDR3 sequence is CASSPRTDNEQFF.

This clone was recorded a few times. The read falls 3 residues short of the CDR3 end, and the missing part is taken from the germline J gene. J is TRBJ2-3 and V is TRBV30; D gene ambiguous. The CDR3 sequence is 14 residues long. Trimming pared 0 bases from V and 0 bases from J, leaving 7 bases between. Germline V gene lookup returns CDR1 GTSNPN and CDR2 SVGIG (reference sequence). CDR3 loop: CAWSVSLSTDTQYF. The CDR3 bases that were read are TGTGCCTGGAGTGTATCACTAAGCACAGATACG.

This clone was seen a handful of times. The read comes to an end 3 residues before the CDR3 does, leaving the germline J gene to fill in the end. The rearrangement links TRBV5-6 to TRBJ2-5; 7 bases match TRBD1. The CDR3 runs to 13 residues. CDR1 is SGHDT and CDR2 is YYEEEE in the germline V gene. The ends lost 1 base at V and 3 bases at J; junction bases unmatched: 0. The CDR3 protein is CASSLQGEETQYF. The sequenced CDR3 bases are TGTGCCAGCAGCTTGCAGGGGGAAGAGACC.

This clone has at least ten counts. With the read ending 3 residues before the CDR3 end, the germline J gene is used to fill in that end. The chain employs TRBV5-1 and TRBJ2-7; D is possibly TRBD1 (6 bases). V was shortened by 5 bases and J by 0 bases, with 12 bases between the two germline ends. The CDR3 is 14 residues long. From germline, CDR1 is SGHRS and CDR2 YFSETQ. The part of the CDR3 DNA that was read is TGCGCCAGCAGTGAATCGACAGGCTCCTACGAG. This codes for CASSESTGSYE. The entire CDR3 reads CASSESTGSYEQYF.

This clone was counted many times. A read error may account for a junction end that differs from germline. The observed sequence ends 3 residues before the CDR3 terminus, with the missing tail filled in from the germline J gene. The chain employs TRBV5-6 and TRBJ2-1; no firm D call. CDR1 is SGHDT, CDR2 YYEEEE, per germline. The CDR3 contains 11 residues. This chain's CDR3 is CASSSDNEQFF. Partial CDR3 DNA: TGTGCCAGCAGCTCCGACAATGAG.

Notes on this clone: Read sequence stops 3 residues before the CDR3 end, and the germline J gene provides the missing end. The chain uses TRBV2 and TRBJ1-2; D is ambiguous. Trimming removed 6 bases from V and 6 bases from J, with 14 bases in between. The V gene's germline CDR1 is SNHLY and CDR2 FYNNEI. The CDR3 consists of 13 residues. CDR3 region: CASSLSEMNGYTF. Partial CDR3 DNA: TGTGCCAGCAGCTTGTCAGAGATGAATGGC.

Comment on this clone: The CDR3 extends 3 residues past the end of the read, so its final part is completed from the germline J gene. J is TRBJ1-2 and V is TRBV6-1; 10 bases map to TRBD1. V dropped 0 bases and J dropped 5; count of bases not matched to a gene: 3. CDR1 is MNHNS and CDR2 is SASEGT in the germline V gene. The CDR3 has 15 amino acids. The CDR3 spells CASSEAGTGAYGYTF. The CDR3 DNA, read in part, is TGTGCCAGCAGTGAAGCGGGGACAGGGGCATATGGC.

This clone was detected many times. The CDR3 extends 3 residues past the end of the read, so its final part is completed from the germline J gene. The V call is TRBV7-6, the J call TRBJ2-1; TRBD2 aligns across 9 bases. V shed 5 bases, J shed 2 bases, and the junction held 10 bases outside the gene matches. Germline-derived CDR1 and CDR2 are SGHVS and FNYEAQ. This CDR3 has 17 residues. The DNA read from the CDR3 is TGTGCCAGCAGCCGTTATTTAGCGGGGGTGACCTACAATGAG. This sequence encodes CASSRYLAGVTYNE. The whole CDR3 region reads CASSRYLAGVTYNEQFF.

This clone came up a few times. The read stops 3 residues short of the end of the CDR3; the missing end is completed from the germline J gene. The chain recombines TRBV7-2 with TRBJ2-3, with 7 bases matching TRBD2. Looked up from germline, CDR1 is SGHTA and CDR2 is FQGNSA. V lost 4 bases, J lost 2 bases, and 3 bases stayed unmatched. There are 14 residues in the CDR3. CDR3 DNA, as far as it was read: TGTGCCAGCAGCTACCGGGACTACACAGATACG. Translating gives CASSYRDYTDT. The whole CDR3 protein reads CASSYRDYTDTQYF.

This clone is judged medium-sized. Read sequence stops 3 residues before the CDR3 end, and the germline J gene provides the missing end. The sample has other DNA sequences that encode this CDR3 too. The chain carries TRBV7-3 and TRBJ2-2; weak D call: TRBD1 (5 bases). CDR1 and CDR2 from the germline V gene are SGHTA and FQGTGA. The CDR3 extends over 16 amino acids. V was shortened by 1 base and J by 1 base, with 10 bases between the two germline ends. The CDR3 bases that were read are TGTGCCAGCAGCTTAAACGGGCAGGGGAACACCGGGGAG. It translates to CASSLNGQGNTGE. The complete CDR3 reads CASSLNGQGNTGELFF.

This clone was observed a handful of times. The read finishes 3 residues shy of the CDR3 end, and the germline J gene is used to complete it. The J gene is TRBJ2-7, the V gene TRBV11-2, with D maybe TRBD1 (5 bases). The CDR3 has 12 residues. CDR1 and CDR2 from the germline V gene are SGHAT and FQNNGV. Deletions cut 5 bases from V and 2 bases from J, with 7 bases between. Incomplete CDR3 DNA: TGTGCCAGCAGCCAACAGGCCTACGAG. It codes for CASSQQAYE. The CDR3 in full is CASSQQAYEQYF.

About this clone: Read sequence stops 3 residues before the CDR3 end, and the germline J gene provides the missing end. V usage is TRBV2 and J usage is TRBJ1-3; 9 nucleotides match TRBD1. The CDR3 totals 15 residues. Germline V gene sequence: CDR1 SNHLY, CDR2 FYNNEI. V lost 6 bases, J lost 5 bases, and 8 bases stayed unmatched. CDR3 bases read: TGTGCCAGCAGCCCGGAACAGGGGGCCAGAAACACC. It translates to CASSPEQGARNT. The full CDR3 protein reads CASSPEQGARNTIYF. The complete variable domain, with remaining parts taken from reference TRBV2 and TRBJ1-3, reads EPEVTQTPSHQVTQMGQEVILRCVPISNHLYFYWYRQILGQKVEFLVSFYNNEISEKSEIFDDQFSVERPDGSNFTLKIRSTKLEDSAMYFCASSPEQGARNTIYFGEGSWLTVV.

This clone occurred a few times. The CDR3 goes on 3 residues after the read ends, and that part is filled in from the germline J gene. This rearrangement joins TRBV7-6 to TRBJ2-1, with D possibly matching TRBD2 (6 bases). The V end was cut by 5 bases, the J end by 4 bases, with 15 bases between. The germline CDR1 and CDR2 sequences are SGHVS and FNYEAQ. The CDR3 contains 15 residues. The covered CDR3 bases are TGTGCCAGCAGCCTGGACTATCAGGAGTACAATGAG. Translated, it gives CASSLDYQEYNE. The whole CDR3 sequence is CASSLDYQEYNEQFF.

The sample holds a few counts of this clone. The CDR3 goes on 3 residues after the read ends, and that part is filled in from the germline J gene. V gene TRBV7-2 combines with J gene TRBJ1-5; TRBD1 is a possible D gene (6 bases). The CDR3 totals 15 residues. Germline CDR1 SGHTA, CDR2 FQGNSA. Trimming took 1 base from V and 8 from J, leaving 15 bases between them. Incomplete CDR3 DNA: TGTGCCAGCAGCTTAGTAGGGGGGGCGCAGGAGCCC. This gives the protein CASSLVGGAQEP. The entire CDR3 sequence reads CASSLVGGAQEPQHF.

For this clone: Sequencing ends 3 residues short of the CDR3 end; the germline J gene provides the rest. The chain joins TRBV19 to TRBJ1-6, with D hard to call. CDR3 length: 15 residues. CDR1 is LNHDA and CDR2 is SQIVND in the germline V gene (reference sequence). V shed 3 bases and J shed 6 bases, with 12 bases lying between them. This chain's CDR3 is CASSIVAGGNSPLHF. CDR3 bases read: TGTGCCAGTAGTATTGTTGCAGGAGGTAATTCACCC. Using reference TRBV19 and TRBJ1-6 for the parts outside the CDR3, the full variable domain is DGGITQSPKYLFRKEGQNVTLSCEQNLNHDAMYWYRQDPGQGLRLIYYSQIVNDFQKGDIAEGYSVSREKKESFPLTVTSAQKNPTAFYLCASSIVAGGNSPLHFGNGTRLTVT.